Sequencing of this TCR beta chain was carried out in a study of CD8+ T cells in alopecia areata. On the study more broadly: At a dose of 5 to 10 mg twice daily, oral tofacitinib was given to treated patients.

The treatment was: oral pan-JAK inhibitor, 5-10 mg twice daily. Collection of lesional scalp punch biopsies and peripheral blood was performed in alopecia areata patients. For this clone: Its specificity is not known.

Notes on the study in general: While patients received tofacitinib, many expanded lesional clones remained present in scalp and blood.

After isolation, RNA underwent reverse transcription to generate cDNA as the sequencing template. Clones were read by immunoSEQ multiplex PCR, and TCRdb kept only the in-frame ones, dropping some. The table lists thousands of clones, roughly three quarters of them singletons. Germline V gene data show CDR1 as MNHEY and CDR2 as SVGAGI. This CDR3 has 13 amino acids. Trimming at V came to 7 bases and at J to 7 bases, leaving 5 bases not matched to a gene. The chain carries TRBV6-5 and TRBJ1-4; TRBD1 matches 8 bases. This receptor was obtained from a human donor with alopecia areata. Sample: skin, taken at week 24, from a patient treated with tofacitinib. Here the CDR3 reads CASIRGLGEKLFF. The DNA of the CDR3 is TGTGCCAGCATCAGGGGGCTTGGTGAAAAACTGTTTTTT.